This T cell receptor beta chain was recovered during a study of blood T cells in healthy people across ages. Broader study findings: A strong correlation was found between TCR beta diversity and the percentage of naive T cells.

Germline V CDR1 and CDR2: SGHRS, YFSETQ. The CDR3 runs 14 residues. Primed by a sample-barcoded 5' primer and a J-beta primer mix, a second PCR proceeded for roughly 7 to 11 cycles. Through a template-switch adaptor with 12 random nucleotides, each cDNA molecule received a tag. One entry per CDR3 protein results from TCRdb running MiXCR on the 5' RACE reads. The data contain 1.6 million or so distinct CDR3 sequences, roughly 32% of them singletons. In regard to this clonotype: Its cognate antigen is unknown. An end of the junction differs from the germline gene, which may be a read error.

The V call is TRBV5-1, the J call TRBJ2-3, with unresolved D. This TCR came from a woman in her twenties or thirties in good health. Sequencing was done on a sample of blood. CDR3 bases: TGCGCCTGCAGCTTGGATCTCGTCACAGATACGCAGTATTTT. Translation gives CACSLDLVTDTQYF.